This TCR beta chain is from a study of shared clonotypes between healthy human individuals. The J segment lost 9 bases and the V segment lost 6 bases, leaving 10 bases of the junction unmatched. This CDR3 contains 13 residues. Looked up from germline, CDR1 is MDHEN and CDR2 is SYDVKM. Using immunoSEQ multiplex PCR, the repertoire was profiled, and TCRdb retains in-frame clones only, with some absent. The repertoire holds around 1.5 million clones, with 95% to 99% as singletons. V gene TRBV28 combines with J gene TRBJ2-7; 8 nucleotides agree with TRBD1. The clonotype was recovered from a man aged 25-40 years in good health. Sequencing used naive CD4+ T cells sorted from blood. Subset given: CD45RA+ positively selected. DNA of the CDR3: TGTGCCAGCAGCCGGACAGGGTACTTAGTGCAGTACTTC. Translating it yields CASSRTGYLVQYF.